These 8 T cell receptor beta chains originate from one sample sequenced in a study of CD8+CD57+ T cells in acquired aplastic anemia (dated by TCRdb to 2017 to 2018). Flow cytometry had shown CD8+CD57+ cell expansion in the patients selected for sequencing. Instrument on record: Illumina HiSeq 2000. Genomic DNA served as template for TCR beta VDJ combination and CDR3 sequence profiling. TCRdb redid the processing of the public reads, applying fastp at Q25 and MiXCR, and retained in-frame beta chains. Identical CDR3 protein sequences are pooled into one entry, listed with their most common genes and DNA. In this sample the table shows 450,000 to 600,000 distinct CDR3 sequences, less than 35% of which occur a single time. 0.8% to 0.85% of the sample comes from the top ten. Sequencing used sorted CD4+, CD8+, or CD8+CD57+ T cells (not recorded which) from PBMCs. The receptors derive from a human donor with aplastic anemia.

This clonotype has a count of ten or more. The chain combines TRBV6-1 with TRBJ2-5, with D tentatively TRBD2 (6 bases). The V and J ends lost 8 bases and 7 bases respectively, with 11 bases between them. Germline assignment: CDR1 MNHNS and CDR2 SASEGT. This CDR3 comprises 11 residues. The CDR3 here is CASGLTATQYF. CDR3 DNA: TGTGCCAGCGGACTAACCGCGACCCAGTACTTC.

This clonotype was detected only once. The chain carries TRBV13 and TRBJ2-2; 8 nucleotides align to TRBD1. The CDR3 has 15 amino acids. From germline, CDR1 is PRHDT and CDR2 FYEKMQ (reference sequence). Trimming removed 6 bases from V and 4 bases from J; junction bases left unmatched: 7. For the CDR3, the DNA is TGTGCCAGCAGTCCGCAGGGGGCGCCCACCGGGGAGCTGTTTTTT. Translation gives CASSPQGAPTGELFF.

The chain carries TRBV2 and TRBJ2-7; 10 bases are a match to TRBD2. The CDR3 totals 14 residues. The ends lost 6 bases at V and 6 bases at J; junction bases unmatched: 8. From germline, CDR1 is SNHLY and CDR2 FYNNEI. The CDR3 nucleotides are TGTGCCAGCAGCTTAGTGCTAGCGGGGGCCGAGCAGTACTTC. Residues: CASSLVLAGAEQYF.

Concerning this clonotype itself: This sequence may be a read error, since a much larger clone differs from it by one base. The rearrangement joins TRBV25-1 to TRBJ2-2, with D possibly TRBD2 on 5 matching bases. The CDR3 covers 14 residues. Germline CDR1 and CDR2: MGHDK and SYGVNS. DNA of the CDR3: TGTGCCAGCAGTGAACCCCCTAGCTCCGGGGAGCTGTGTTTT. Its protein is CASSEPPSSGELCF.

This clonotype has only a few counts. Likely a read error: the CDR3 ends without its conserved phenylalanine or tryptophan. The chain joins TRBV19 to TRBJ1-1, with a tentative D call TRBD1 (5 bases). The germline V and J ends were trimmed by 7 bases and 8 bases, with 17 bases remaining between them. There are 13 residues in the CDR3. Per germline, CDR1 LNHDA and CDR2 SQIVND (reference sequence). The CDR3, as DNA: TGTGCCAGTACCGGGTACGGGGGGTCGGAAGCTTTCCTT. Its protein product is CASTGYGGSEAFL.

In its sample, this clonotype was seen many times. The chain recombines TRBV24-1 with TRBJ1-5; TRBD1 might be the D (5 bases). V was trimmed by 1 base and J by 7 bases, leaving 7 bases between them. CDR1 and CDR2 from the germline V gene are KGHDR and SFDVKD. The CDR3 loop spans 13 amino acids. Written as DNA, the CDR3 is TGTGCCACCAGTGATTTTGGGACCCAGCCCCAGCATTTT. It is translated as CATSDFGTQPQHF.

This clonotype was counted ten times or more. V and J are TRBV29-1 and TRBJ2-7, with TRBD2 matching 9 bases. CDR3 length equals 15 residues. Germline assignment: CDR1 SQVTM and CDR2 ANQGSEA. V gave up 6 bases and J gave up 6 bases; unmatched junction bases: 15. The CDR3 DNA reads TGCAGCGTAACCGGTCAGGCTAGCGGGGAAGTCGAGCAGTACTTC. Translated: CSVTGQASGEVEQYF.

The chain is built from TRBV19 and TRBJ2-7; 7 positions match TRBD1. The ends lost 10 bases at V and 2 bases at J; junction bases unmatched: 8. The CDR3 length is 13 residues. The germline V gene has CDR1 LNHDA and CDR2 SQIVND (reference sequence). The CDR3 region has the DNA TGTGCCACCCACACAGGGGTTGCCTACGAGCAGTACTTC. It is translated as CATHTGVAYEQYF.